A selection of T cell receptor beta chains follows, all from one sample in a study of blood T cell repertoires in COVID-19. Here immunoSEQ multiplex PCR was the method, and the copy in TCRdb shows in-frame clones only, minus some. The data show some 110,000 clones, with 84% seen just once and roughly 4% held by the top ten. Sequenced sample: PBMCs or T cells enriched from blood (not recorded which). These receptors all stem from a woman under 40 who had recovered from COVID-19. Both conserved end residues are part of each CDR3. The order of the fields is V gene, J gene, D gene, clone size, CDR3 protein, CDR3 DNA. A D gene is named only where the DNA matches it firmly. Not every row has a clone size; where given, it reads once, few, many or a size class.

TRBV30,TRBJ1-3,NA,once,CAWSFSGHSGNTIYF,TGTGCCTGGAGTTTTAGCGGACATTCTGGAAACACCATATATTTT
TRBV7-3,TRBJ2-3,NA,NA,CASSLKPRDLSTDTQYF,TGTGCCAGCAGCTTAAAGCCCCGGGACTTGAGCACAGATACGCAGTATTTT
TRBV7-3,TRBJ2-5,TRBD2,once,CASSLTGTNEETQYF,TGTGCCAGCAGCTTAACCGGGACTAACGAAGAGACCCAGTACTTC
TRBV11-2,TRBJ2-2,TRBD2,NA,CASSQRTSGGELFF,TGTGCCAGCAGCCAGCGGACTAGCGGCGGGGAGCTGTTTTTT
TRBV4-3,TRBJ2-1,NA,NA,CASSSQGGPSGSSYNEQFF,TGCGCCAGCAGCTCTCAGGGGGGACCAAGCGGGAGCTCCTACAATGAGCAGTTCTTC
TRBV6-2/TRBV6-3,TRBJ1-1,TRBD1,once,CASSYPDRGYEAFF,TGTGCCAGCAGTTACCCCGACAGGGGTTATGAAGCTTTCTTT
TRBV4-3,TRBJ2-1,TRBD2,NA,CASSQDWASGSDIPYNEQFF,TGCGCCAGCAGCCAAGATTGGGCTAGCGGGAGTGATATCCCATACAATGAGCAGTTCTTC
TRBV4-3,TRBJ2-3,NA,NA,CAVSRSVTSTDTQYF,TGCGCCGTCTCTCGTAGCGTAACTAGCACAGATACGCAGTATTTT
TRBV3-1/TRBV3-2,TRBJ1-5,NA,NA,CASSQDRGENQPQHF,TGTGCCAGCAGCCAAGACCGGGGGGAAAATCAGCCCCAGCATTTT
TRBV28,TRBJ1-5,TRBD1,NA,CASGTGVQPQHF,TGTGCCAGCGGTACAGGGGTGCAGCCCCAGCATTTT
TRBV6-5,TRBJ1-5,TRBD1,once,CASSTQGNQPQHF,TGTGCCAGCAGCACACAGGGGAATCAGCCCCAGCATTTT
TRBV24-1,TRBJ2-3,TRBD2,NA,CATSVHSGGGTHTQYF,TGTGCCACCAGTGTCCATAGCGGGGGAGGCACACATACGCAGTATTTT
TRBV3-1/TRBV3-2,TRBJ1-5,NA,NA,CASSQVGGNQPQHF,TGTGCCAGCAGCCAAGTCGGGGGCAATCAGCCCCAGCATTTT
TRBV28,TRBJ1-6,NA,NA,CASSSTALGLNSPLHF,TGTGCCAGCAGTTCGACAGCGTTGGGCCTTAATTCACCCCTCCACTTT
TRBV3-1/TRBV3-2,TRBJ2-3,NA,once,CATLRRGTDGDTQYF,TGTGCCACACTTCGGAGGGGCACTGATGGAGATACGCAGTATTTT
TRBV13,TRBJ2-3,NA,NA,CASSAQGTTDTQYF,TGTGCCAGCAGCGCCCAGGGGACCACAGATACGCAGTATTTT
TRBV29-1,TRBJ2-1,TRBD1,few,CSAPGQPNNEQFF,TGCAGCGCCCCGGGACAGCCAAACAATGAGCAGTTCTTC
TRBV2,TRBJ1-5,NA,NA,CASSEWGQQPQHF,TGTGCCAGCAGTGAGTGGGGGCAGCAGCCCCAGCATTTT
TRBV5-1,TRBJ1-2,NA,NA,CASSLDRASNYGYTF,TGCGCCAGCAGCTTGGACAGGGCATCTAACTATGGCTACACCTTC
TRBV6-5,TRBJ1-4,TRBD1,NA,CASSYDRGEKLFF,TGTGCCAGCAGTTACGACAGGGGGGAAAAACTGTTTTTT
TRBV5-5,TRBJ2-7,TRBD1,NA,CASSSAGTGIYEQYF,TGTGCCAGCAGCTCCGCCGGGACAGGAATTTACGAGCAGTACTTC
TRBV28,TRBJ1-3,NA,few,CASSPRGGRVGNTIYF,TGTGCCAGCAGTCCTCGAGGGGGGAGGGTTGGAAACACCATATATTTT
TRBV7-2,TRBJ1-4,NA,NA,CASSARTNEKLFF,TGTGCCAGCAGCGCCAGAACGAATGAAAAACTGTTTTTT
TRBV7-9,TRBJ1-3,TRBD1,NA,CASSSFGTVLGNTIYF,TGTGCCAGCAGCTCCTTTGGGACAGTGTTAGGAAACACCATATATTTT
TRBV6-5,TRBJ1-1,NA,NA,CASSYRTRMNTEAFF,TGTGCCAGCAGTTACCGGACACGGATGAACACTGAAGCTTTCTTT
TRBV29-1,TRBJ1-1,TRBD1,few,CSAGTGVEAFF,TGCAGCGCCGGGACAGGGGTTGAAGCTTTCTTT
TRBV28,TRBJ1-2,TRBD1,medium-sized,CASFTGGPIGYTF,TGTGCCAGCTTTACAGGGGGCCCTATTGGCTACACCTTC
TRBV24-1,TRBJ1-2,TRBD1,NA,CATSGPGQGNYGYTF,TGTGCCACCAGTGGTCCGGGACAGGGGAATTATGGCTACACCTTC
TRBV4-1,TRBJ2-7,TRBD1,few,CASRGVKGQGIYEQYF,TGCGCCAGCAGGGGGGTAAAGGGACAGGGGATCTACGAGCAGTACTTC
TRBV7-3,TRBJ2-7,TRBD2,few,CASSQGLAGVIYEQYF,TGTGCCAGCAGCCAAGGACTAGCGGGAGTTATCTACGAGCAGTACTTC
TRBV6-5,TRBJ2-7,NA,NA,CASSPAGDPPYEQYF,TGTGCCAGCAGCCCAGCAGGGGACCCTCCCTACGAGCAGTACTTC
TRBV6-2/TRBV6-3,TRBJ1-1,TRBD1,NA,CASSYPGQDDQAFF,TGTGCCAGCAGTTACCCGGGACAGGACGATCAAGCTTTCTTT
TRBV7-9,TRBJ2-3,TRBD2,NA,CASSPSGRALNTQYF,TGTGCCAGCAGCCCTAGCGGGAGGGCCCTCAATACGCAGTATTTT
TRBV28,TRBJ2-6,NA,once,CASSDYSGANVLTF,TGTGCCAGCAGTGACTACTCTGGGGCCAACGTCCTGACTTTC
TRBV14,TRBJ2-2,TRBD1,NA,CASSHVRGSGELFF,TGTGCCAGCAGCCATGTCAGGGGGTCCGGGGAGCTGTTTTTT
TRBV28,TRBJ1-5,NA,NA,CSTGNQPQHF,TGCAGTACGGGGAATCAGCCCCAGCATTTT
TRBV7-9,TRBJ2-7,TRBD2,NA,CASSPQASGRYGQYF,TGTGCCAGCAGCCCACAGGCTAGCGGGAGGTACGGGCAGTACTTC
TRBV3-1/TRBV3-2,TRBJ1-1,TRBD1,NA,CASSQGTGANTEAFF,TGTGCCAGCAGCCAAGGGACAGGGGCGAACACTGAAGCTTTCTTT
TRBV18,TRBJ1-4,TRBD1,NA,CASSRDSLISYEKLFF,TGTGCCAGCTCCCGGGACAGTCTTATCTCCTATGAAAAACTGTTTTTT
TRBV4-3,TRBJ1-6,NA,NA,CASSHGRETASYNSPLHF,TGCGCCAGCAGCCATGGGAGAGAAACAGCCTCCTATAATTCACCCCTCCACTTT
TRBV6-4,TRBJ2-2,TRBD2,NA,CACSLAGGPGELFF,TGTGCCTGCTCACTAGCGGGAGGGCCCGGGGAGCTGTTTTTT
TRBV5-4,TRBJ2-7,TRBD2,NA,CASSLAGVGEQYF,TGTGCCAGCAGCTTAGCGGGAGTGGGGGAGCAGTACTTC
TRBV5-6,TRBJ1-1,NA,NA,CASSLAMSDTEAFF,TGTGCCAGCAGCTTGGCTATGTCGGACACTGAAGCTTTCTTT
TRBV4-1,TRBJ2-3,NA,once,CASSLQVPSADTQYF,TGCGCCAGCAGCTTACAAGTTCCTAGCGCCGATACGCAGTATTTT
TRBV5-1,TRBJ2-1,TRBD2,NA,CASSLDTSGRDEQFF,TGCGCCAGCAGCTTGGACACTAGCGGGAGGGATGAGCAGTTCTTC
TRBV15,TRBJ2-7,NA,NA,CATSRDKRATYEQYF,TGTGCCACCAGCAGAGATAAGCGAGCAACCTACGAGCAGTACTTC
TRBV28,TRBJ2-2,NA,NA,CASSSGERSTGELFF,TGTGCCAGCAGTTCCGGGGAGCGGAGCACCGGGGAGCTGTTTTTT
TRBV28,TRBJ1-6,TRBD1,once,CASSPNLTGLNSPLHF,TGTGCCAGCAGTCCTAACTTGACAGGGTTGAATTCACCCCTCCACTTT